This T cell receptor (beta chain) came from a study of blood T cell repertoires in COVID-19. Study context: Samples representing acute and convalescent COVID-19 were sourced from the United States, Italy and Spain. Sources were T cells, B-cell-depleted T cells, or PBMCs; the material itself was cDNA or gDNA.

CDR3 length equals 17 residues. The V end lost 4 bases, the J end lost 3 bases, and 18 bases lay between the germline ends. The germline V gene has CDR1 MGHRA and CDR2 YSYEKL. Original processing methods: Using reference gene primer amplification, nucleated cell counts were estimated. Sequenced by immunoSEQ multiplex PCR; TCRdb stores in-frame clones only, minus some. Clone size and the V and J calls come from that table; the DNA yielded D and trimming. The sample holds 40,000 to 45,000 clones, less than 70% seen once. Specimen: peripheral blood. The source is an elderly man with acute or convalescent COVID-19. This chain connects TRBV4-1 to TRBJ2-2, with D tentatively TRBD1 (5 bases). CDR3 sequence (DNA): TGCGCCAGCAGCCGGTTTTCCGAAGGGGCGGACACCGGGGAGCTGTTTTTT. The encoded protein is CASSRFSEGADTGELFF.